The rows below give T cell receptor beta chains drawn from one sample of a study of identifying expanded T cells in peripheral blood. Measured with immunoSEQ multiplex PCR; TCRdb has only the in-frame clones, and not every one. The table lists around 85,000 clones, approximately 90% of them singletons. The specimen sequenced was blood. These receptor sequences come from a person between 18 and 70 years old in good health. Both conserved end residues are part of each CDR3. Fields, in order: CDR3 protein, CDR3 DNA, J gene, D gene, clone size, V gene. The D gene is left open where the match is weak. Clone sizes are given selectively: once, few, many, or a class where the clone is expanded.

CDR3aa: CASSLVGDSYEQYF
CDR3nt: TGCGCCAGCAGCTTGGTTGGGGACTCCTACGAGCAGTACTTC
j_gene: TRBJ2-7
d_gene: NA
abundance: NA
v_gene: TRBV5-1

CDR3aa: CASTEDWSTYGYTF
CDR3nt: TGTGCCAGCACCGAAGATTGGAGCACTTATGGCTACACCTTC
j_gene: TRBJ1-2
d_gene: NA
abundance: NA
v_gene: TRBV6-1

CDR3aa: CASSLGYMGVYNEQFF
CDR3nt: TGCGCCAGCAGCTTGGGATACATGGGCGTATACAATGAGCAGTTCTTC
j_gene: TRBJ2-1
d_gene: NA
abundance: NA
v_gene: TRBV5-1

CDR3aa: CASSYFRGYTEAFF
CDR3nt: TGTGCCAGCAGTTACTTCAGGGGGTACACTGAAGCTTTCTTT
j_gene: TRBJ1-1
d_gene: TRBD1
abundance: NA
v_gene: TRBV6-5

CDR3aa: CASSSPPASNYGYTF
CDR3nt: TGTGCCAGCAGCAGCCCCCCGGCGTCCAACTATGGCTACACCTTC
j_gene: TRBJ1-2
d_gene: NA
abundance: NA
v_gene: TRBV6-5

CDR3aa: CASSPPDRTTTGELFF
CDR3nt: TGTGCCAGTAGTCCCCCGGACAGAACGACCACCGGGGAGCTGTTTTTT
j_gene: TRBJ2-2
d_gene: NA
abundance: NA
v_gene: TRBV19

CDR3aa: CASSLWGNTEAFF
CDR3nt: TGCGCCAGCAGCTTGTGGGGGAACACTGAAGCTTTCTTT
j_gene: TRBJ1-1
d_gene: NA
abundance: NA
v_gene: TRBV5-1

CDR3aa: CASSWGMNTEAFF
CDR3nt: TGTGCCAGCAGTTGGGGGATGAACACTGAAGCTTTCTTT
j_gene: TRBJ1-1
d_gene: NA
abundance: NA
v_gene: TRBV6-5

CDR3aa: CASSYKGQVTEAFF
CDR3nt: TGTGCCAGCAGCTACAAGGGACAGGTCACTGAAGCTTTCTTT
j_gene: TRBJ1-1
d_gene: TRBD1
abundance: NA
v_gene: TRBV4-2

CDR3aa: CASSPSRATEAFF
CDR3nt: TGTGCCAGCAGCCCCAGTCGGGCCACTGAAGCTTTCTTT
j_gene: TRBJ1-1
d_gene: NA
abundance: NA
v_gene: TRBV7-2

CDR3aa: CASSLAGGASTDTQYF
CDR3nt: TGTGCCAGCAGCTTAGCGGGGGGCGCCAGCACAGATACGCAGTATTTT
j_gene: TRBJ2-3
d_gene: NA
abundance: NA
v_gene: TRBV7-2

CDR3aa: CASSLQGNSNQPQHF
CDR3nt: TGCGCCAGCAGCTTACAGGGGAATAGCAATCAGCCCCAGCATTTT
j_gene: TRBJ1-5
d_gene: TRBD1
abundance: once
v_gene: TRBV5-1

CDR3aa: CASSISGQHSGNTIYF
CDR3nt: TGCGCCAGCAGCATATCGGGACAGCACTCTGGAAACACCATATATTTT
j_gene: TRBJ1-3
d_gene: TRBD1
abundance: NA
v_gene: TRBV5-1

CDR3aa: CASTQGETQYF
CDR3nt: TGTGCCAGCACGCAGGGGGAGACCCAGTACTTC
j_gene: TRBJ2-5
d_gene: NA
abundance: few
v_gene: TRBV6-5

CDR3aa: CASSPSGTGGAREQYF
CDR3nt: TGTGCCAGCAGCCCATCAGGAACAGGGGGCGCGAGGGAGCAGTACTTC
j_gene: TRBJ2-7
d_gene: TRBD1
abundance: NA
v_gene: TRBV7-2

CDR3aa: CASSVGAGAYNEQFF
CDR3nt: TGTGCCAGCAGCGTAGGAGCGGGGGCCTACAATGAGCAGTTCTTC
j_gene: TRBJ2-1
d_gene: TRBD2
abundance: NA
v_gene: TRBV9

CDR3aa: CASSLGGLAVIGAQYF
CDR3nt: TGTGCCAGCAGCTTAGGAGGACTAGCGGTCATAGGGGCCCAGTACTTC
j_gene: TRBJ2-5
d_gene: TRBD2
abundance: NA
v_gene: TRBV13

CDR3aa: CASSMLGSGRRTEAFF
CDR3nt: TGTGCCAGTAGTATGTTGGGCTCTGGGAGGCGCACTGAAGCTTTCTTT
j_gene: TRBJ1-1
d_gene: NA
abundance: NA
v_gene: TRBV19

CDR3aa: CASSLLGQGPNYGYTF
CDR3nt: TGTGCCAGCAGTTTATTGGGACAGGGACCAAACTATGGCTACACCTTC
j_gene: TRBJ1-2
d_gene: TRBD1
abundance: NA
v_gene: TRBV28

CDR3aa: CASSPQGSGQPQHF
CDR3nt: TGTGCCAGCAGCCCACAGGGATCGGGGCAGCCCCAGCATTTT
j_gene: TRBJ1-5
d_gene: NA
abundance: NA
v_gene: TRBV6-5

CDR3aa: CAIRPGQVTDTQYF
CDR3nt: TGTGCCATCAGGCCGGGACAGGTGACAGATACGCAGTATTTT
j_gene: TRBJ2-3
d_gene: TRBD1
abundance: NA
v_gene: TRBV10-3

CDR3aa: CASRPTGSYEQYF
CDR3nt: TGTGCCAGCAGACCGACAGGGTCCTACGAGCAGTACTTC
j_gene: TRBJ2-7
d_gene: TRBD1
abundance: NA
v_gene: TRBV6-5

CDR3aa: CASSHGVPGLAGASSYEQYF
CDR3nt: TGTGCCAGCAGCCACGGGGTCCCGGGACTAGCGGGGGCAAGCTCCTACGAGCAGTACTTC
j_gene: TRBJ2-7
d_gene: TRBD2
abundance: NA
v_gene: TRBV13

CDR3aa: CASSLDRQGKQPQHF
CDR3nt: TGCGCCAGCAGCCTTGATCGGCAGGGGAAGCAGCCCCAGCATTTT
j_gene: TRBJ1-5
d_gene: NA
abundance: once
v_gene: TRBV4-3

CDR3aa: CASRQGYEQYF
CDR3nt: TGTGCCAGCAGGCAGGGATACGAGCAGTACTTC
j_gene: TRBJ2-7
d_gene: NA
abundance: NA
v_gene: TRBV27

CDR3aa: CASSQEANRFYNSPLHF
CDR3nt: TGCGCCAGCAGCCAAGAGGCGAACCGATTTTATAATTCACCCCTCCACTTT
j_gene: TRBJ1-6
d_gene: NA
abundance: NA
v_gene: TRBV4-3

CDR3aa: CAISKVDATYNEQFF
CDR3nt: TGTGCCATCTCCAAGGTTGACGCCACCTACAATGAGCAGTTCTTC
j_gene: TRBJ2-1
d_gene: NA
abundance: medium-sized
v_gene: TRBV10-3

CDR3aa: CASSLGYAGGTF
CDR3nt: TGTGCCAGCAGCTTAGGCTACGCAGGGGGAACCTTC
j_gene: TRBJ1-2
d_gene: TRBD1
abundance: NA
v_gene: TRBV7-2

CDR3aa: CAGLRTSGGAFLTDTQYF
CDR3nt: TGTGCCGGTCTCCGGACTAGCGGGGGGGCCTTCTTAACAGATACGCAGTATTTT
j_gene: TRBJ2-3
d_gene: TRBD2
abundance: NA
v_gene: TRBV2

CDR3aa: CASRERDRGQIDEQFF
CDR3nt: TGTGCCTCTCGTGAAAGGGACAGGGGGCAAATCGATGAGCAGTTCTTC
j_gene: TRBJ2-1
d_gene: TRBD1
abundance: NA
v_gene: TRBV12-5

CDR3aa: CSVGRAGGYNEQFF
CDR3nt: TGCAGCGTTGGAAGAGCGGGGGGTTACAATGAGCAGTTCTTC
j_gene: TRBJ2-1
d_gene: TRBD2
abundance: NA
v_gene: TRBV29-1

CDR3aa: CARIITPEAFF
CDR3nt: TGTGCCAGAATTATTACTCCTGAAGCTTTCTTT
j_gene: TRBJ1-1
d_gene: NA
abundance: NA
v_gene: TRBV2

CDR3aa: CASSPPNRRAGSYGYTF
CDR3nt: TGTGCCAGCTCACCACCCAACCGTAGGGCAGGAAGTTATGGCTACACCTTC
j_gene: TRBJ1-2
d_gene: NA
abundance: NA
v_gene: TRBV18

CDR3aa: CAWSRGVYQGGAADTQYF
CDR3nt: TGTGCCTGGAGTAGGGGAGTGTATCAAGGGGGCGCCGCGGATACGCAGTATTTT
j_gene: TRBJ2-3
d_gene: TRBD1
abundance: NA
v_gene: TRBV30

CDR3aa: CASTQGDNEYF
CDR3nt: TGTGCCAGCACCCAAGGGGACAATGAGTACTTC
j_gene: TRBJ2-7
d_gene: NA
abundance: NA
v_gene: TRBV6-6

CDR3aa: CASSSRTGGIYEKLFF
CDR3nt: TGTGCCAGCAGCTCAAGGACAGGGGGCATCTATGAAAAACTGTTTTTT
j_gene: TRBJ1-4
d_gene: TRBD1
abundance: once
v_gene: TRBV13